This passage covers 14 T cell receptor beta chains from one sample sequenced in a study of CDR3 diversity in severe acne. TCRdb itself ran the PCR reads through MiXCR, one entry per CDR3 protein. The sample holds roughly 93,000 distinct CDR3 sequences, around 47% seen once. Sequenced material: blood. Receptor source: a male donor with severe acne vulgaris.

This clonotype was counted between two and nine times. V usage is TRBV7-9 and J usage is TRBJ2-1, with D perhaps TRBD1 (6 bases). This CDR3 has 12 amino acids. From germline, CDR1 is SEHNR and CDR2 FQNEAQ (reference sequence). Trimming left V 7 bases short and J 10 bases short, with 14 bases between. The CDR3 bases are TGTGCCAGCACCCCCCGCCAGGGGGAGCAGTTCTTC. Its protein product is CASTPRQGEQFF. The variable domain in full, with the rest retrieved from reference TRBV7-9 and TRBJ2-1, is DTGVSQNPRHKITKRGQNVTFRCDPISEHNRLYWYRQTLGQGPEFLTYFQNEAQLEKSRLLSDRFSAERPKGSFSTLEIQRTEQGDSAMYLCASTPRQGEQFFGPGTRLTVL.

The chain has TRBV6-6 and TRBJ1-4; 8 bases match TRBD1. Per the germline V gene, CDR1 is MNHNY and CDR2 is SVGAGI (reference sequence). CDR3 size: 14 residues. V dropped 6 bases and J dropped 8; count of bases not matched to a gene: 8. This chain's CDR3 is CASSQDRVDEKLFF. The CDR3 nucleotides read TGTGCCAGCAGCCAGGACAGGGTTGACGAAAAACTGTTTTTT.

This clonotype was recorded at least ten times. V gene TRBV24-1 combines with J gene TRBJ2-2; D gene uncertain. The germline CDR1 and CDR2 sequences are KGHDR and SFDVKD. V lost 5 bases, J lost 7 bases, and 13 bases lay in between. The CDR3 sequence is 14 residues long. The CDR3 loop is CATSGLDEDGELFF. CDR3 nucleotides: TGTGCCACCAGTGGCCTAGACGAGGACGGGGAGCTGTTTTTT.

The chain uses TRBV10-1 and TRBJ2-2; no definite D call. V lost 3 bases, J lost 0 bases, and 14 bases lay in between. CDR1 and CDR2 (germline): WNHNN, SYGVQD (reference sequence). The CDR3 extends over 17 amino acids. CDR3 bases: TGCGCCAGCAGTGATCGGATCCCCCCCGCGAACACCGGGGAGCTGTTTTTT. Amino acid sequence: CASSDRIPPANTGELFF.

Remarks on this clonotype: With a much larger clone just one base away, this may be a read error. The CDR3 carries no conserved terminal phenylalanine or tryptophan, so it likely arises from a read error. This rearrangement joins TRBV5-1 to TRBJ2-1, with no clear D. Germline values: CDR1 SGHRS, CDR2 YFSETQ. V was trimmed by 4 bases and J by 2 bases, leaving 13 bases between them. CDR3 length: 15 amino acids. CDR3 region: CASSPKGTPYNEQFS. The CDR3 region has the DNA TGCGCCAGCAGCCCAAAAGGAACTCCCTACAATGAGCAGTTCTCC.

This clonotype was counted at least ten times. The genes are TRBV29-1 and TRBJ2-3, with D perhaps matching TRBD1 or TRBD2 (6 bases each). Germline V gene data show CDR1 as SQVTM and CDR2 as ANQGSEA. This CDR3 is 15 amino acids long. Trimming took off 3 bases at V and 0 bases at J, with 13 bases between the two ends. DNA of the CDR3: TGCAGCGTTGATGAGGGGGACTTTAGCACAGATACGCAGTATTTT. It yields the protein CSVDEGDFSTDTQYF.

Ten or more counts support this clonotype. V is TRBV19 and J is TRBJ2-7; D remains ambiguous. The CDR3 loop spans 15 amino acids. The ends were cut back, 0 bases at V and 2 bases at J, with 11 bases in the middle. Germline V lookup: CDR1 LNHDA, CDR2 SQIVND (reference sequence). CDR3 in amino acids: CASSIDSRGTYEQYV. In nucleotides, the CDR3 is TGTGCCAGTAGTATAGATTCCCGTGGAACCTACGAGCAGTACGTC.

The table lists this clonotype with many counts. This chain uses TRBV5-1 with TRBJ2-1, with D perhaps TRBD1 or TRBD2 (5 bases each). This CDR3 is built from 14 residues. V lost 3 bases and J lost 5, with 12 bases in between. CDR1 is SGHRS, CDR2 YFSETQ, per germline. The CDR3 nucleotides are TGCGCCAGCAGCTGGGGGTCCGGTGACAATGAGCAGTTCTTC. This codes for CASSWGSGDNEQFF.

J is TRBJ2-2 and V is TRBV5-1; D may be TRBD1 (9 bases). CDR1 and CDR2 (germline): SGHRS, YFSETQ. The CDR3 consists of 17 residues. Deletions cut 3 bases from V and 6 bases from J, with 21 bases between. Here the CDR3 reads CASSSGTGLAGAGELFF. CDR3 nucleotides: TGCGCCAGCAGCTCCGGGACAGGGCTAGCGGGCGCCGGGGAGCTGTTTTTT.

On this clonotype itself: Compared with germline, one end of the junction differs, possibly owing to a read error. This rearrangement joins TRBV25-1 to TRBJ2-7; weak D call: TRBD2 (5 bases). This CDR3 spans 12 amino acids. Germline-derived CDR1 and CDR2 are MGHDK and SYGVNS. The CDR3 spells CVSSVTSGEQYF. In DNA, the CDR3 is TGTGTCAGCAGTGTTACAAGCGGTGAGCAGTACTTC.

The chain joins TRBV27 to TRBJ2-7, with D possibly being TRBD1 (6 bases). The CDR3 is made up of 13 amino acids. Germline CDR1 is MNHEY and CDR2 is SMNVEV (reference sequence). With 2 bases removed from V and 3 bases from J, the gap between germline ends came to 8 bases. The CDR3 DNA follows: TGTGCCAGCAGTTTACAGGGGAACTACGAGCAGTACTTC. Its protein product is CASSLQGNYEQYF.

The chain has TRBV5-4 and TRBJ2-2; D gene ambiguous. The CDR3 extends over 17 amino acids. Per the germline V gene, CDR1 is SGHNT and CDR2 is YYREEE (reference sequence). Trimming took off 1 base at V and 3 bases at J, with 16 bases between the two ends. For the CDR3, the DNA is TGTGCCAGCAGCTTGCCCGGAAGGTCCCGGGACACCGGGGAGCTGTTTTTT. This sequence encodes CASSLPGRSRDTGELFF. The whole variable domain, filled in from reference TRBV5-4 and TRBJ2-2, reads ETGVTQSPTHLIKTRGQQVTLRCSSQSGHNTVSWYQQALGQGPQFIFQYYREEENGRGNFPPRFSGLQFPNYSSELNVNALELDDSALYLCASSLPGRSRDTGELFFGEGSRLTVL.

At least ten counts were recorded for this clonotype. The rearrangement joins TRBV5-6 to TRBJ1-2; D might be TRBD1 (5 bases). Germline values: CDR1 SGHDT, CDR2 YYEEEE. The CDR3 length is 14 residues. V was shortened by 2 bases and J by 5 bases, with 13 bases between the two germline ends. The CDR3 here is CASSFYDSWYGYTF. The CDR3 bases are TGTGCCAGCAGCTTTTACGACAGCTGGTATGGCTACACCTTC.

Points on this clonotype: Germline is not matched at one junction end, which may reflect a read error. The rearrangement links TRBV6-5 to TRBJ1-6; D is uncertain. Germline V lookup: CDR1 MNHEY, CDR2 SVGAGI. The CDR3 is made up of 16 amino acids. The CDR3 DNA reads TGTGCCACCAGTTACTCTGGCCTGCAGATTAATTCACCCCTCCACTTT. Encoded protein: CATSYSGLQINSPLHF.